The 2 T cell receptor beta chains below were found in one sample sequenced in a study of T cell responses to AZD1222 COVID-19 vaccine. Generated by immunoSEQ multiplex PCR, the TCRdb table keeps only in-frame clones and is missing some. The table has around 110,000 clones, roughly 87% seen once. The material sequenced was peripheral blood, taken on day 0 of AZD1222 vaccination. These receptors were collected from an adult in good health.

The V and J genes are TRBV5-6 and TRBJ1-1, with D tentatively TRBD1 (6 bases). Germline CDR1 reads SGHDT; CDR2 reads YYEEEE. Trimming removed 3 bases from V and 1 base from J, with 13 bases in between. The CDR3 is 15 residues long. The CDR3 is CASSSGRGQNTEAFF. The DNA for the CDR3 is TGTGCCAGCAGCTCGGGGAGGGGACAGAACACTGAAGCTTTCTTT.

The chain employs TRBV4-2 and TRBJ2-7; D uncertain. This CDR3 contains 16 residues. V was shortened by 0 bases and J by 1 base, with 13 bases between the two germline ends. In germline, CDR1 is LGHNA, CDR2 YNFKEQ. The CDR3 reads CASSQEVADASYEQYF. In DNA form, the CDR3 reads TGTGCCAGCAGCCAAGAAGTTGCGGACGCTTCCTACGAGCAGTACTTC.